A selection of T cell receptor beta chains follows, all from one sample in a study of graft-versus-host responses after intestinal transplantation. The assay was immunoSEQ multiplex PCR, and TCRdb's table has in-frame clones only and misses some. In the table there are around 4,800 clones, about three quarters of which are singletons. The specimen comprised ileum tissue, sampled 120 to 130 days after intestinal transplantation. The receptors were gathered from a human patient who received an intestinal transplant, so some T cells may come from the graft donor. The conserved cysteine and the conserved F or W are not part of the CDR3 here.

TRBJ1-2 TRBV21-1 ASGFRELSYGYT
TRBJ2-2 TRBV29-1 SVEKTGTGTGELF
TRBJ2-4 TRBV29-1 SVPGQGHKNIQY
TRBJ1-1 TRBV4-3 ASSQDITGRAF
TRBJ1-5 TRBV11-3 ASSPGPGRKPQH
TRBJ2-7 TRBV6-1 ASSEIDRPSYEQY
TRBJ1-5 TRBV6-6 ASDREPNQPQH
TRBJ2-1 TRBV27 ASSSRPGQGRGIYNEQF
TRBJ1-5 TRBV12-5 ASGLGQGCQPQH
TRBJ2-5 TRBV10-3 AISDTSGQGQETQY
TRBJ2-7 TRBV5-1 ASSLGQNYEQY
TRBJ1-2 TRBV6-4 ARQGSGYGYT
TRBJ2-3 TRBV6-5 ASSYNRGRKDTQY
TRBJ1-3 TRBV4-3 ASSDTTQGVFSGNTIY
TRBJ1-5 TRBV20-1 SGVGRDGKH